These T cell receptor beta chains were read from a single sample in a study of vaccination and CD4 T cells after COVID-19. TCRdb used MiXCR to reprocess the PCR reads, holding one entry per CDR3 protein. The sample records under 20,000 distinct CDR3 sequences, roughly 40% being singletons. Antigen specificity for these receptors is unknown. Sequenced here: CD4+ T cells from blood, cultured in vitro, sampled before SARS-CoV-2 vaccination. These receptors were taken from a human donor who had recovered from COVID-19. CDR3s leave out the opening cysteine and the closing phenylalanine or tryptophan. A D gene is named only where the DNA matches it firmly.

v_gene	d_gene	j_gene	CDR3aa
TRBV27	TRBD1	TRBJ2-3	ASSFSLPPGQGLDTQY
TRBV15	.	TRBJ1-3	ATRRDTSSGNTIY
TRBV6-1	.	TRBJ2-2	ASIPLGDTGELF
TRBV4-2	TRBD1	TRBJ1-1	ASSQGTSTGEAF
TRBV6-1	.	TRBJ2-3	ASRGQGTPTDTQY
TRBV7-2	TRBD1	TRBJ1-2	ASSLTPLGQPIYGYT
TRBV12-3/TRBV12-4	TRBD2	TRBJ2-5	ASSTTSGGGLIGETQY
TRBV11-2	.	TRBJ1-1	ASTSVLRGEINTEAF
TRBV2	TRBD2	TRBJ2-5	ASRMAGGGQETQY
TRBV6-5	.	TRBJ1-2	ASSYVGGRGGYT
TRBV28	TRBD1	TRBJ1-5	ASTKQGANQPQH
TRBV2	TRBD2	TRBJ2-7	ASSENGRDEQY
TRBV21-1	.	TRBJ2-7	ASSGDRVSYEQY
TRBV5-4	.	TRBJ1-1	ASSLVPGMNTEAF
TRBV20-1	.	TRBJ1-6	SAARRGRESPLH
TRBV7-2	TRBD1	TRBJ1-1	ASSSTGASTEAF
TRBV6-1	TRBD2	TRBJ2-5	ASSPTTGTSGWQETQY